Listed below are T cell receptor beta chains from one sample, sequenced in a study of cytomegalovirus exposure and HLA in healthy donors. The repertoire was sequenced with immunoSEQ multiplex PCR; TCRdb's copy has only in-frame clones and lacks some. The sample yields approximately 270,000 clones, more than 85% seen once. Source material: PBMCs. These receptors originate from a man aged 18-30 years in good health and CMV-seropositive. CDR3s include the opening cysteine and the closing phenylalanine or tryptophan. The D gene is left open where the match is weak. Size is omitted from some rows. Given values are once, few, many or a class for expanded clones.

.	TRBV27	TRBD1	TRBJ1-2	TGTGCCAGCAGTTTATCCGCGTCAGGGGGCTATAAAGGTGGCTACACCTTC	CASSLSASGGYKGGYTF
.	TRBV10-3	TRBD1	TRBJ2-5	TGTGCCATCAGTGGGGGACAGTCCATAGGGACCCAGTACTTC	CAISGGQSIGTQYF
.	TRBV5-1	.	TRBJ2-1	TGCGCCAGCAGCTTGGACCCTCGCTATATCTACAATGAGCAGTTCTTC	CASSLDPRYIYNEQFF
.	TRBV7-9	.	TRBJ2-7	TGTGCCAGCAGCCCCCCAAGCTCCTACGAGCAGTACTTC	CASSPPSSYEQYF
.	TRBV2	TRBD2	TRBJ2-5	TGTGCCAGCAGTGAGCCTCCCTTGACTAGCGGGGACAGGGAGACCCAGTACTTC	CASSEPPLTSGDRETQYF
.	TRBV2	TRBD1	TRBJ2-4	TGTGCCAGCAGTGAATGGGGACAGCAAAACATTCAGTACTTC	CASSEWGQQNIQYF
few	TRBV11-2	TRBD1	TRBJ1-2	TGTGCCAGCAGCTACTCACTGGGGACAGATGGCTACACCTTC	CASSYSLGTDGYTF
.	TRBV2	.	TRBJ1-1	TGTGCCAGCAGCTCTAGTCCGAACACTGAAGCTTTCTTT	CASSSSPNTEAFF
.	TRBV6-1	.	TRBJ1-1	TGTGCCAGCAGTGCGATGTCGCAGGGACTAAGTGAAGCTTTCTTT	CASSAMSQGLSEAFF
.	TRBV6-5	TRBD2	TRBJ2-1	TGTGCCAGCAGTATCGTAGGACTAGCGGTAAATGAGCAGTTCTTC	CASSIVGLAVNEQFF
.	TRBV4-1	.	TRBJ2-3	TGCGCCAGCAGCCCCGGGGGCAGCACAGATACGCAGTATTTT	CASSPGGSTDTQYF
.	TRBV7-6	TRBD2	TRBJ2-2	TGTGCCAGCAGCTTAGTTATTAGCGGGAATACCGGGGAGCTGTTTTTT	CASSLVISGNTGELFF
.	TRBV5-1	TRBD2	TRBJ2-7	TGCGCCAGCAGCTTGTCGGGGCCGCGGGCAGGCGGGGGCGAGCAGTACTTC	CASSLSGPRAGGGEQYF
few	TRBV10-3	.	TRBJ2-7	TGTGCCACCTCCCGGGGTCAGGACTACGAGCAGTACTTC	CATSRGQDYEQYF
once	TRBV2	TRBD1	TRBJ2-5	TGTGCCAGCAGTGGGACAGGACAAGAGACCCAGTACTTC	CASSGTGQETQYF
.	TRBV28	.	TRBJ1-1	TGTGCCAGCAGCCTGGCTGGTTACGACACTGAAGCTTTCTTT	CASSLAGYDTEAFF
.	TRBV20-1	.	TRBJ2-7	TGCAGGTGGGGGATTCGGGACGAGCAGTACTTC	CRWGIRDEQYF
.	TRBV27	.	TRBJ2-5	TGTGCCAGCAGTCCCCGGGTCCTCGTCGCGGAGACCCAGTACTTC	CASSPRVLVAETQYF
few	TRBV19	TRBD2	TRBJ2-1	TGTGCCAGTAGTATAGAAAGCGGGGATCAGTTCTTC	CASSIESGDQFF
.	TRBV9	TRBD2	TRBJ2-3	TGTGCCAGCAGCGGGGCGCGGGAGAGGGATACGCAGTATTTT	CASSGARERDTQYF
.	TRBV2	TRBD2	TRBJ2-1	TGTGCCAGCAGAGACGCCCGACTAGCGGGTTGGGATGAGCAGTTCTTC	CASRDARLAGWDEQFF
.	TRBV2	TRBD1	TRBJ2-7	TGTGCCAGCACGGAGACAGGGGGTTATCTGTACTTC	CASTETGGYLYF
.	TRBV27	.	TRBJ1-2	TGTGCCAGCAGTTCACGGGTCTTCTATGGCTACACCTTC	CASSSRVFYGYTF
.	TRBV4-1	.	TRBJ2-7	TGCGCCAGCAGCCAGGCATGGGTAACAGAGGAGCAGTACTTC	CASSQAWVTEEQYF
.	TRBV11-2	TRBD1	TRBJ2-7	TGTGCCAGCAGCAGAGAGACAGGGGACTACGAGCAGTACTTC	CASSRETGDYEQYF
.	TRBV4-1	.	TRBJ2-6	TGCGCCAGCAGCCACCGAAGATCTGGGGCCAACGTCCTGACTTTC	CASSHRRSGANVLTF
.	TRBV6-1	TRBD1	TRBJ1-4	TGTGCCAGCAGTGCAATGACAGGGGGCGGTGAAAAACTGTTTTTT	CASSAMTGGGEKLFF
.	TRBV6-5	TRBD2	TRBJ2-1	TGTGCCAGCAGTCCCGGACTAGCGGGAGTTGGGGAGCAGTTCTTC	CASSPGLAGVGEQFF
.	TRBV10-1	TRBD1	TRBJ2-7	TGCGCCAGCAGTGAGGGCAGGACAGGGGTTTACGAGCAGTACTTC	CASSEGRTGVYEQYF
few	TRBV5-1	.	TRBJ2-3	TGCGCCAGCAGCCTCGAGGGTGGCACAGATACGCAGTATTTT	CASSLEGGTDTQYF
few	TRBV19	TRBD1	TRBJ1-1	TGTGCCAGTAGTATAGGATGGACAGGGATGGGAACTGAAGCTTTCTTT	CASSIGWTGMGTEAFF
.	TRBV5-1	TRBD2	TRBJ2-7	TGCGCCAGCAGCTTGTCTACTAGCGGCTACGAGCAGTACTTC	CASSLSTSGYEQYF
.	TRBV7-6	TRBD2	TRBJ2-3	TGTGCCAGCAGCTTAGCGGTAGGCGGGAGTCCCACAGATACGCAGTATTTT	CASSLAVGGSPTDTQYF
.	TRBV6-5	TRBD1	TRBJ1-2	TGTGCCAGCAGACCCCTAGGACAGGGGAAAGGCTACACCTTC	CASRPLGQGKGYTF
.	TRBV5-4	.	TRBJ2-3	TGTGCCAGCAGCTTGGGGGCCCGTCACACAGATACGCAGTATTTT	CASSLGARHTDTQYF
.	TRBV6-5	.	TRBJ2-1	TGTGCCAGCAGTTCAGAGCGAAGCTCCTACAATGAGCAGTTCTTC	CASSSERSSYNEQFF
.	TRBV4-3	TRBD2	TRBJ2-7	TGCGCCAGCAGCCAAGGACTAGCTGTTACCGAGCAGTACTTC	CASSQGLAVTEQYF
.	TRBV29-1	TRBD2	TRBJ2-1	TGCAGCTCTCTCGGACTAGCGGGAGTTAATGAGCAGTTCTTC	CSSLGLAGVNEQFF
.	TRBV18	TRBD2	TRBJ2-6	TGTGCCAGCTCACCACGTAGCGGGAACTCTGGGGCCAACGTCCTGACTTTC	CASSPRSGNSGANVLTF
.	TRBV2	.	TRBJ1-2	TGTGCCAGCAGTGAAGCGCTTCAGGGCTCCTATGGCTACACCTTC	CASSEALQGSYGYTF
few	TRBV6-4	.	TRBJ1-1	TGTGCCAGCAGTGACTCGATTAGTTCAGAAGCTTTCTTT	CASSDSISSEAFF
.	TRBV18	TRBD1	TRBJ2-7	TGTGCCAGCTCACCAACAACCGGGACAGGGTACGAGCAGTACTTC	CASSPTTGTGYEQYF
.	TRBV27	.	TRBJ2-3	TGTGCCAGCAGTTTCCAGAGGGATACGCAGTATTTT	CASSFQRDTQYF
once	TRBV6-1	.	TRBJ1-5	TGTGCCAGCAGCGTAGGGGGTCGGGGGAATCAGCCCCAGCATTTT	CASSVGGRGNQPQHF
.	TRBV29-1	.	TRBJ1-3	TGCGGAGTTCGTTATACTGGAAACACCATATATTTT	CGVRYTGNTIYF
.	TRBV28	TRBD1	TRBJ2-7	TGTGCCAGCAGTTCGGGACAGCCCTACGAGCAGTACTTC	CASSSGQPYEQYF
.	TRBV19	.	TRBJ1-2	TGTGCCAGTAACCCGACAGGCGAAAGCTATGGCTACACCTTC	CASNPTGESYGYTF
.	TRBV6-4	.	TRBJ1-4	TGTGCCAGCAGTGACGCCCCCGGGGAAAAACTGTTTTTT	CASSDAPGEKLFF
.	TRBV7-8	TRBD2	TRBJ2-7	TGTGCCAGCAGCTTATCCACTAGCGGGAGGGCCCCTGGCGAGCAGTACTTC	CASSLSTSGRAPGEQYF
.	TRBV27	.	TRBJ1-2	TGTGCCAGCAGTCCCCGGGGTCCGGGCGTGCATAACTATGGCTACACCTTC	CASSPRGPGVHNYGYTF
.	TRBV6-5	.	TRBJ1-4	TGTGCCAGCAGTTACTCCGGGGCCGCTACTAATGAAAAACTGTTTTTT	CASSYSGAATNEKLFF
.	TRBV6-5	.	TRBJ1-3	TGTGCCAGCAGACCCAGGTTCTCTGGAAACACCATATATTTT	CASRPRFSGNTIYF
once	TRBV7-9	TRBD1	TRBJ1-2	TGTGCCAGCAGCTCGTTGACAGGGTGGGGCTATGGCTACACCTTC	CASSSLTGWGYGYTF
.	TRBV9	.	TRBJ1-2	TGTGCCAGCAGCCCAAATAGGGGCAGGAACTATGGCTACACCTTC	CASSPNRGRNYGYTF
.	TRBV6-1	.	TRBJ1-1	TGTGCCAGCAAACTGAACACTGAAGCTTTCTTT	CASKLNTEAFF
.	TRBV5-1	TRBD2	TRBJ2-1	TGCGCCAGCAGCTCCGGGACTAGCGTGGGCTACAATGAGCAGTTCTTC	CASSSGTSVGYNEQFF
once	TRBV6-1	.	TRBJ2-7	TGTGCCAGCAGTTTACTGACTGGGAGCTCCTACGAGCAGTACTTC	CASSLLTGSSYEQYF
.	TRBV4-2	.	TRBJ2-1	TGTGCCAGCAGCCAATATGGCGGATCCTACAATGAGCAGTTCTTC	CASSQYGGSYNEQFF
.	TRBV5-1	.	TRBJ2-7	TGCGCCAGCAGCTTGGACCGTGACTACGAGCAGTACTTC	CASSLDRDYEQYF